These T cell receptor beta chains were read from a single sample in a study of blood T cells in healthy people across ages. TCRdb independently ran MiXCR on the 5' RACE reads; one entry per CDR3 protein. The sample lists around 2 million distinct CDR3 sequences, 39% seen once, with about 23% in the top ten. Sequenced: blood. These receptors all stem from a human donor in good health. Both conserved end residues are part of each CDR3. A D gene is named only where the DNA matches it firmly. The size entry is marked missing in some rows and otherwise reads once, few, many or a size class.

TRBV6-1	TRBJ1-5	.	TRBD1	TGTGCCAGCAGTGGGTACAGGGGGAGCAATCAGCCCCAGCATTTT	CASSGYRGSNQPQHF
TRBV20-1	TRBJ1-1	.	TRBD1	TGCAGTGGGAATGGGGGGACAGGTGGGGGGACTGAAGCTTTCTTT	CSGNGGTGGGTEAFF
TRBV29-1	TRBJ2-3	.	.	TGCAGCGTTGAAGATGGGAGCTTCACTGGGTCCACAGATACGCGGTATTTT	CSVEDGSFTGSTDTRYF
TRBV12-3/TRBV12-4	TRBJ2-1	few	.	TGTGCCAGCAGTATGACCGGGACACCGTACAATGAGCAGTTCTTC	CASSMTGTPYNEQFF
TRBV6-5	TRBJ2-7	.	.	TGTGCCAGCAATCGGGTCCCTAAAGAGACCCCGTACTTC	CASNRVPKETPYF
TRBV7-2	TRBJ1-2	few	TRBD1	TGTGCCAGCAGCTTACAGGGGGCGTCTGATGGCTACACCTTC	CASSLQGASDGYTF
TRBV7-2	TRBJ1-6	many	.	TGTGCCAGCAGCTTAGATGGCTATAATTCACCCCTCCACTTT	CASSLDGYNSPLHF
TRBV20-1	TRBJ1-2	many	.	TGCAGTGCTGCCGACAGGAATGGCTACACCTTC	CSAADRNGYTF
TRBV12-3/TRBV12-4	TRBJ1-2	.	.	TGTGCCAGCAGTTTTAGTTTGGGAGGAGACTATGGCTACACCTTC	CASSFSLGGDYGYTF
TRBV27	TRBJ2-1	few	TRBD1	TGTGCCAGCAGTTTATCGGCCCCGGGACAGAGTGGGGGCAATGAGCAGTTCTTC	CASSLSAPGQSGGNEQFF
TRBV11-1	TRBJ1-5	few	.	TGTGCCAGCAGCTTCCTACAGGGAGTTGGGAATCAGCCCCAGCATTTT	CASSFLQGVGNQPQHF
TRBV6-5	TRBJ2-3	.	TRBD1	TGTGCCAGCAGTGGGACAGGGGCAGATACGCAGTATTTT	CASSGTGADTQYF
TRBV7-6	TRBJ2-1	.	.	TGTGCCAGCAGCTTAGAGGCAGGGGGGAGCGATGAGCAGTTCTTC	CASSLEAGGSDEQFF
TRBV12-3/TRBV12-4	TRBJ1-5	.	.	TGTGCCAGCAGTCTAGGGGGAGGGATAGGCAATCAGCCCCAGCATTTT	CASSLGGGIGNQPQHF
TRBV5-1	TRBJ2-7	few	.	TGCGCCAGCAGCTTGGTATCAGACTCCTACGAGCAGTACTTC	CASSLVSDSYEQYF
TRBV28	TRBJ2-7	many	.	TGTGCCAGCAGTCCCCTTTGGGACGGTTATTCCTACGAGCAGTACTTC	CASSPLWDGYSYEQYF
TRBV4-1	TRBJ2-3	.	TRBD2	TGCGCCAGCAGCCAAGGGGTAGCGGGGTGGACAGATACGCAGTATTTT	CASSQGVAGWTDTQYF
TRBV11-2	TRBJ2-7	.	TRBD2	TGTGCCAGCAGCTTAAATGGTCTGGGAGGGACTAGCGGGGGCCTCTCCTACGAGCAGTACTTC	CASSLNGLGGTSGGLSYEQYF
TRBV5-4	TRBJ2-1	.	TRBD2	TGTGCCAGCAGCTCGTTTGAAGCGGGGGGCCGCAATGAGCAGTTCTTC	CASSSFEAGGRNEQFF
TRBV2	TRBJ1-1	few	TRBD1	TGTGCCAGCATCGTGGACAGGGGCACTGAAGCTTTCTTT	CASIVDRGTEAFF
TRBV7-6	TRBJ2-3	few	TRBD2	TGTGCCAGCAGCCCTTGGACTAGCGGGGTTGATGCGCAGTATTTT	CASSPWTSGVDAQYF
TRBV29-1	TRBJ2-3	few	.	TGCAGCACACAGGGTGGAGGCACAGATACGCAGTATTTT	CSTQGGGTDTQYF
TRBV7-2	TRBJ2-5	.	TRBD2	TGTGCCAGCAGCTCCTGGACTAGCGGGGGTTACGAACAAGAGACCCAGTACTTC	CASSSWTSGGYEQETQYF
TRBV20-1	TRBJ1-2	few	TRBD1	TGCAGTGCTAGAGATTGGACAGGGGAAGGCTACACCTTC	CSARDWTGEGYTF
TRBV4-1	TRBJ1-5	.	TRBD1	TGCGCCAGCAGCCTCGGGACTCCAGGGGGGGGACAGCCCCAGCATTTT	CASSLGTPGGGQPQHF
TRBV6-5	TRBJ2-7	.	TRBD1	TGTGCCAGCAGTCCCCTGACAGGGGGGAGCGCCTACGAGCAGTACTTC	CASSPLTGGSAYEQYF
TRBV5-5	TRBJ2-7	.	TRBD1	TGTGCCAGCAGCTTGATGTATGGGACAGCTAACTCCTACGAGCAGTACTTC	CASSLMYGTANSYEQYF
TRBV20-1	TRBJ2-3	.	TRBD1	TGCAGTGCGCCAGGGGGCAACACAGATACGCAGTATTTT	CSAPGGNTDTQYF
TRBV7-3	TRBJ2-3	many	TRBD2	TGTGCCAGCAGCTTCCTCGGGGGGGCCGATACGCAGTATTTT	CASSFLGGADTQYF
TRBV7-2	TRBJ1-1	many	.	TGTGCCAGCAGCTTACGATGGGACACTGAAGCTTTCTTT	CASSLRWDTEAFF
TRBV6-2/TRBV6-3	TRBJ2-3	many	.	TGTGCCAGCAGTTACGCCACAGATACGCAGTATTTT	CASSYATDTQYF
TRBV29-1	TRBJ2-3	few	.	TGCAGCGTTCCTTCGGCAGGGGCCATCACAGATACGCAGTATTTT	CSVPSAGAITDTQYF
TRBV4-1	TRBJ2-7	few	.	TGCGCCAGCAGCCAAGGCGGGGAAGGGATCGAGCAGTACTTC	CASSQGGEGIEQYF
TRBV20-1	TRBJ1-2	.	.	TGCAGTGCTAGGTCAGCGGGTCAATATGGCTACACCTTC	CSARSAGQYGYTF
TRBV5-1	TRBJ2-7	few	.	TGCGCCAGCAGCTTAGGACAGACCTACTCCTACGAGCAGTACTTC	CASSLGQTYSYEQYF
TRBV27	TRBJ1-2	.	.	TGTGCCAGCAGTTTTACGGACAGTCGAGGCTACACCTTC	CASSFTDSRGYTF